The 17 T cell receptor beta chains presented below share a single source sample, sequenced in a study of CD8+ T cells in alopecia areata. As to treatment: oral pan-JAK inhibitor, 5-10 mg twice daily. RNA extraction and reverse transcription yielded cDNA as sequencing template. The repertoire was sequenced with immunoSEQ multiplex PCR; TCRdb's copy has only in-frame clones and lacks some. The profile shows some 110,000 clones, roughly 50% of them singletons. The material was CD8+ T cells sorted from blood, obtained at week 24, from a patient treated with tofacitinib. These receptors originate from a human donor with alopecia areata.

The CDR3 DNA reads as TGTGCCAGACCAGGGGTGGGTGAGCAGTTCTTC. It specifies CARPGVGEQFF. The genes are TRBV25-1 and TRBJ2-1; possible D gene TRBD1, 6 bases. The germline V gene encodes CDR1 MGHDK and CDR2 SYGVNS. V lost 9 bases to trimming and J lost 9 bases, with 12 bases between them. The CDR3 has 11 amino acids.

The genes are TRBV27 and TRBJ2-7; tentative D call: TRBD1 (6 bases). V shed 3 bases and J shed 5 bases, with 14 bases lying between them. CDR1 and CDR2 from the germline V gene are MNHEY and SMNVEV (reference sequence). The CDR3 covers 14 residues. Here the CDR3 reads CASSFRSGVHEQYF. Here the CDR3 DNA reads TGTGCCAGCAGTTTTAGGTCAGGGGTCCACGAGCAGTACTTC.

V usage is TRBV29-1 and J usage is TRBJ2-5, with D perhaps given as TRBD1 or TRBD2 (7 bases each). Germline CDR1 SQVTM, CDR2 ANQGSEA. CDR3 length: 14 amino acids. The V and J ends lost 3 bases and 1 base respectively, with 12 bases between them. This chain's CDR3 is CSVEGGTAQETQYF. Here the CDR3 DNA reads TGCAGCGTTGAGGGGGGGACAGCCCAAGAGACCCAGTACTTC.

This chain links TRBV5-6 with TRBJ2-5, with D perhaps assigned TRBD1 or TRBD2 (5 bases each). The V end was cut by 2 bases, the J end by 5 bases, with 19 bases between. Germline V gene lookup returns CDR1 SGHDT and CDR2 YYEEEE. The CDR3 extends over 16 amino acids. The CDR3 region has the DNA TGTGCCAGCAGCTTTAGCGCTGGGTGGGACCGTGAGACCCAGTACTTC. Protein sequence: CASSFSAGWDRETQYF.

With respect to this clone: This clone may be a read error of a much larger clone one base away. The V and J genes are TRBV11-3 and TRBJ2-5, with 8 nucleotides matching TRBD2. Trimming took 2 bases from V and 2 from J; bases not matched to a gene: 1. The CDR3 length is 14 residues. The germline CDR1 and CDR2 sequences are SGHNT and YENEEA. This chain's CDR3 is CASSLLAGQETQYF. For the CDR3, the DNA is TGTGCCAGCAGCTTATTAGCGGGACAAGAGACCCAGTACTTC.

This sequence joins TRBV7-9 and TRBJ2-5; D not resolved. V lost 4 bases and J 0 bases, leaving 6 bases between the germline ends. This CDR3 is built from 13 residues. Germline V gives CDR1 SEHNR, CDR2 FQNEAQ (reference sequence). CDR3 coding DNA: TGTGCCAGCAGCTCGAGGTACCAAGAGACCCAGTACTTC. Its protein is CASSSRYQETQYF.

V and J are TRBV6-9 and TRBJ1-6; TRBD1 matches 7 bases. The germline V gene has CDR1 MNHGY and CDR2 SVAAGI. Trimming cost V 7 bases and J 15 bases; bases outside gene matches: 12. This CDR3 has 13 residues. The CDR3 DNA follows: TGTGCCAGCACCTGGGACAGTTCGGAGCACCTCCACTTT. The encoded protein is CASTWDSSEHLHF.

The rearrangement links TRBV6-5 to TRBJ1-1; weak D call: TRBD1 (6 bases). V gave up 6 bases and J gave up 3 bases, with 14 bases separating them. From germline, CDR1 is MNHEY and CDR2 SVGAGI. This CDR3 is 14 amino acids long. CDR3 in DNA: TGTGCCAGCAGGAACAGGGAGATTTACACTGAAGCTTTCTTT. This codes for CASRNREIYTEAFF.

This clone was found many times. The J gene is TRBJ1-4, the V gene TRBV2; D call uncertain. From germline, CDR1 is SNHLY and CDR2 FYNNEI. The V and J ends lost 6 bases and 0 bases respectively, with 14 bases between them. This CDR3 comprises 16 residues. This CDR3 is CASRSDGTATNEKLFF. CDR3 DNA sequence: TGTGCCAGCAGATCTGACGGCACCGCAACTAATGAAAAACTGTTTTTT.

This clone was counted a single time. The chain couples TRBV29-1 to TRBJ1-2; D not certain. Trimming took 1 base from V and 6 from J, leaving 12 bases between them. Germline loops: CDR1 SQVTM, CDR2 ANQGSEA. The CDR3 spans 13 residues. CDR3 loop: CSVEGGVYHGYTF. The CDR3 DNA follows: TGCAGCGTTGAAGGTGGGGTTTACCATGGCTACACCTTC. Using reference TRBV29-1 and TRBJ1-2 for the parts outside the CDR3, the full variable domain is SAVISQKPSRDICQRGTSLTIQCQVDSQVTMMFWYRQQPGQSLTLIATANQGSEATYESGFVIDKFPISRPNLTFSTLTVSNMSPEDSSIYLCSVEGGVYHGYTFGSGTRLTVV.

The chain links TRBV29-1 to TRBJ1-2, with 8 bases matching TRBD1. This CDR3 is 13 amino acids long. Germline loops: CDR1 SQVTM, CDR2 ANQGSEA. V was pared by 7 bases and J by 1 base, with 5 bases of the junction left unmatched. As DNA, the CDR3 is TGCAGCGCCCGGACAGGGAGTAACTATGGCTACACCTTC. Protein sequence: CSARTGSNYGYTF.

This rearrangement joins TRBV5-1 to TRBJ1-2; the D gene is possibly TRBD1 (5 bases). Germline CDR1 is SGHRS and CDR2 is YFSETQ. Trimming removed 3 bases from V and 2 bases from J, with 17 bases in between. This CDR3 is built from 16 residues. The CDR3 DNA reads as TGCGCCAGCAGCTCCAGGGACCCCCGAGGAAACTATGGCTACACCTTC. Translating gives CASSSRDPRGNYGYTF.

J is TRBJ2-7 and V is TRBV7-2; 14 bases are shared with TRBD2. This CDR3 comprises 15 residues. With 4 bases clipped from V and 3 bases from J, the junction kept 2 bases outside the gene matches. The germline V gene has CDR1 SGHTA and CDR2 FQGNSA. CDR3 nucleotides: TGTGCCAGCAGCTCCGGGACTAGCGGGGGCTACGAGCAGTACTTC. It yields the protein CASSSGTSGGYEQYF.

The sample holds a few counts of this clone. The sample has other DNA sequences that encode this CDR3 too. This chain uses TRBV4-1 with TRBJ2-7; D possibly corresponds to TRBD1 (5 bases). Germline V gene lookup returns CDR1 MGHRA and CDR2 YSYEKL. The CDR3 consists of 14 residues. V was clipped by 3 bases and J by 0 bases, with 9 bases between them. The CDR3 DNA reads as TGCGCCAGCAGCCAGGGGCAGATCTCCTACGAGCAGTACTTC. This translates into CASSQGQISYEQYF.

This clone was found a few times. In DNA form, the CDR3 reads TGTGCCAGCAGCTTGAACCGGGGCGCCCGGCTAGATACGCAGTATTTT. Translation gives CASSLNRGARLDTQYF. The chain joins TRBV5-5 to TRBJ2-3; perhaps D is TRBD1 or TRBD2 (5 bases each). Germline V lookup: CDR1 SGHKS, CDR2 YYEKEE (reference sequence). This CDR3 is built from 16 residues. Trimming left V 1 base short and J 5 bases short, with 17 bases between.

This clone was seen a handful of times. The chain couples TRBV19 to TRBJ1-1, with D possibly TRBD1 on 5 matching bases. Germline CDR1 reads LNHDA; CDR2 reads SQIVND (reference sequence). The CDR3 sequence is 14 residues long. V lost 0 bases to trimming and J lost 8 bases, with 13 bases between them. The CDR3 nucleotides read TGTGCCAGTAGTATAGATCTTGAGGGGCCAGAAGCTTTCTTT. This translates into CASSIDLEGPEAFF.

The CDR3 sequence: CAWSGGSEQYF. CDR3 in DNA: TGTGCCTGGAGCGGGGGGAGCGAGCAGTACTTC. The chain combines TRBV30 with TRBJ2-7, with 7 positions matching TRBD2. Germline V gene data show CDR1 as GTSNPN and CDR2 as SVGIG (reference sequence). This CDR3 is built from 11 residues. The junction had 2 bases not matched to a gene; V was cut back by 3 bases and J by 6 bases.